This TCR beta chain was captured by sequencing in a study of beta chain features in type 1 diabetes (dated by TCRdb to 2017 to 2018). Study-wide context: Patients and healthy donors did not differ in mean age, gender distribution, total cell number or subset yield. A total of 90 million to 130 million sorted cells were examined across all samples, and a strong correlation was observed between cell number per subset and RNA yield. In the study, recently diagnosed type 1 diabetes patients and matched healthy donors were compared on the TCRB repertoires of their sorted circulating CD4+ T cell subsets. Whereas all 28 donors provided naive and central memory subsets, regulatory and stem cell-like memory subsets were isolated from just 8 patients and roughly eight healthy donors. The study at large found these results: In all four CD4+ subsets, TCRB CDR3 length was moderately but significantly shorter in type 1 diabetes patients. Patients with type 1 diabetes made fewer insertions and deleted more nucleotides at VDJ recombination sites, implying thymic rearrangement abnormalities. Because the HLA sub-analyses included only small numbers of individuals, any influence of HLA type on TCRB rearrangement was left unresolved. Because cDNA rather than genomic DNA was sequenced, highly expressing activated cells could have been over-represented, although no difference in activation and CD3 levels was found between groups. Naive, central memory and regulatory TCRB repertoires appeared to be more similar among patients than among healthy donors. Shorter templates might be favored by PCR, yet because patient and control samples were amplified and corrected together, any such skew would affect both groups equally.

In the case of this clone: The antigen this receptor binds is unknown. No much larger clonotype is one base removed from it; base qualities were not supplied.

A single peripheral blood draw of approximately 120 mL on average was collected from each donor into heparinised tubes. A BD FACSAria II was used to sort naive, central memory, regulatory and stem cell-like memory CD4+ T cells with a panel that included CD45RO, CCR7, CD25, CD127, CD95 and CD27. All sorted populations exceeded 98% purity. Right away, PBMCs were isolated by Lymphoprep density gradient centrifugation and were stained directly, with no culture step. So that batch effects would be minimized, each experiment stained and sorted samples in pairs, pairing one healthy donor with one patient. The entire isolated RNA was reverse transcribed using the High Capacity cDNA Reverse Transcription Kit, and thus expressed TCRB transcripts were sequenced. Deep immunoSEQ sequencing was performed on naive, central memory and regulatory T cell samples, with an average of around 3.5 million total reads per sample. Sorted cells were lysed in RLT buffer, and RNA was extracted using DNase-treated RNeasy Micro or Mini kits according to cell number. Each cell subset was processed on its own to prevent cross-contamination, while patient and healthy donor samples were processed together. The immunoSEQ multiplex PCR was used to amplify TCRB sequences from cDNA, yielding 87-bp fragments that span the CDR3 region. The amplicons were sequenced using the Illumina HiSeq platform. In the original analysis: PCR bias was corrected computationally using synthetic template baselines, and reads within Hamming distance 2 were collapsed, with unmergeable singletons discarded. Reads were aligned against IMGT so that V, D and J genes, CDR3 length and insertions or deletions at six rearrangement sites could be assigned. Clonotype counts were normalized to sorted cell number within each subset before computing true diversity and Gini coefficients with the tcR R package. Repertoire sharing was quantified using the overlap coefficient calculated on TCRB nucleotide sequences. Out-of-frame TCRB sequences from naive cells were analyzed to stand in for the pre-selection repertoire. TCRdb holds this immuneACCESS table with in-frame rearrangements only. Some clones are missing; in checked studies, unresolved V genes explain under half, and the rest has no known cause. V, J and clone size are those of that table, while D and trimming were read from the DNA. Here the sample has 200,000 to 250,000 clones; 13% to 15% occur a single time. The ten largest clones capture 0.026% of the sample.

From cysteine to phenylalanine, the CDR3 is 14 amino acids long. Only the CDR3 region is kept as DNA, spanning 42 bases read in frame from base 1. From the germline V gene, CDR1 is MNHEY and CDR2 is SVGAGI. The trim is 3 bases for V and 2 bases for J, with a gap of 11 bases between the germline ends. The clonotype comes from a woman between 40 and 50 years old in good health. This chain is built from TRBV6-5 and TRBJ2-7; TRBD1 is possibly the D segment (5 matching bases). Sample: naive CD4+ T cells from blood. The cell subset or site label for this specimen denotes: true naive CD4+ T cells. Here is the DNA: TGTGCCAGCAGTTATTCGGCAGGGACCTACGAGCAGTACTTC. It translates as CASSYSAGTYEQYF.